These T cell receptor beta chains were read from a single sample in a study of T cells in tumors after PD-1 blockade. Sequencing was performed with immunoSEQ multiplex PCR; in TCRdb, only in-frame clones are kept and a portion is missing. The sample has some 3,900 clones; 62% are singletons. Sample: tumor tissue, taken after anti-PD-1 treatment. The receptors shown here come from a human donor with cutaneous squamous cell carcinoma. Both conserved end residues are part of each CDR3. The D gene is left open where the match is weak. Size values are once, few and many counts, or a class for expanded clones, and some rows have none.

J gene	V gene	D gene	clone size	CDR3 protein	CDR3 DNA
TRBJ2-3	TRBV5-1	-	few	CASSLGQSTDTQYF	TGCGCCAGCAGCTTGGGACAGAGCACAGATACGCAGTATTTT
TRBJ1-5	TRBV30	-	-	CAWNPLRRPHIDQPQHF	TGTGCCTGGAATCCACTAAGGAGGCCGCATATAGATCAGCCCCAGCATTTT
TRBJ1-1	TRBV25-1	TRBD1	-	CASRMGQGSLNTEAFF	TGTGCCAGCAGGATGGGACAGGGCTCCTTGAACACTGAAGCTTTCTTT
TRBJ1-1	TRBV5-1	-	once	CASSLRVENTEAFF	TGCGCCAGCAGCTTAAGGGTGGAGAACACTGAAGCTTTCTTT
TRBJ2-3	TRBV29-1	TRBD1	-	CSVGQGTTDTQYF	TGCAGCGTTGGACAGGGAACAACAGATACGCAGTATTTT
TRBJ2-6	TRBV6-5	-	-	CAASTGPPGANVLTF	TGTGCCGCATCAACAGGACCCCCCGGGGCCAACGTCCTGACTTTC
TRBJ2-2	TRBV29-1	TRBD1	-	CSVRGQGLGTGELFF	TGCAGCGTTCGGGGACAGGGGCTTGGGACCGGGGAGCTGTTTTTT
TRBJ2-3	TRBV2	TRBD2	-	CASSPRLSGTFTDTQYF	TGTGCCAGCAGCCCCCGACTAAGCGGGACTTTCACAGATACGCAGTATTTT
TRBJ2-7	TRBV27	-	-	CASSRQAGTSYEQYF	TGTGCCAGCAGCAGGCAGGCGGGGACATCCTACGAGCAGTACTTC
TRBJ2-2	TRBV3-1/TRBV3-2	-	-	CASSQTGLNTGELFF	TGTGCCAGCAGCCAAACTGGACTGAACACCGGGGAGCTGTTTTTT
TRBJ1-2	TRBV5-1	-	large	CASSPGGGSAVGYTF	TGCGCCAGCAGTCCCGGTGGGGGGAGCGCCGTCGGCTACACCTTC